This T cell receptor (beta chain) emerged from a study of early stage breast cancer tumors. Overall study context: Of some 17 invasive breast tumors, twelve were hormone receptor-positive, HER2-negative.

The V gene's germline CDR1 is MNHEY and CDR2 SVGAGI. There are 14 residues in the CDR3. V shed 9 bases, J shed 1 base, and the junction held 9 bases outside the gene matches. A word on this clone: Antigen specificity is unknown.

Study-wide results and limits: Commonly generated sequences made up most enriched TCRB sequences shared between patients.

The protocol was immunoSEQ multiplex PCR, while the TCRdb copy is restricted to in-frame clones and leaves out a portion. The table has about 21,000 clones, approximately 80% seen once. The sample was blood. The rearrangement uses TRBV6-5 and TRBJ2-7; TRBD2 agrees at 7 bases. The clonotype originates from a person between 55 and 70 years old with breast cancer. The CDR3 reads CASRLSGGSYEQYF. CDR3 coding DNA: TGTGCCAGTAGACTCTCGGGAGGATCCTACGAGCAGTACTTC.